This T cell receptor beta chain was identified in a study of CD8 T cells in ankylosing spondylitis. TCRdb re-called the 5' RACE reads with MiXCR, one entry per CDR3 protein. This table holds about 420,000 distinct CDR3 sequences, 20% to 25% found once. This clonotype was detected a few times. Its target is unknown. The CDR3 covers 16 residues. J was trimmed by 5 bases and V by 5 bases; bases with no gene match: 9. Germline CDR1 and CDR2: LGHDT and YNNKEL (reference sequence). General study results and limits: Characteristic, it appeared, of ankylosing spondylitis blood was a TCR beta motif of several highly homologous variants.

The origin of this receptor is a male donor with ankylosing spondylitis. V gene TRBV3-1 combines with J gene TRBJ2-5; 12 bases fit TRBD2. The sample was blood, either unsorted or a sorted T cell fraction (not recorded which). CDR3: CASSRLAGEVGETQYF. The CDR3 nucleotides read TGTGCCAGCAGCAGACTAGCGGGGGAGGTCGGGGAGACCCAGTACTTC.